These 19 T cell receptor beta chains originate from one sample sequenced in a study of T cells in Graves' hyperthyroidism and ophthalmopathy. The CDR3 regions of TCR beta were amplified from RNA transcripts. With the HTBI primer set, the TCR CDR3 went through a first round of RT-PCR. TCRdb recomputed calls from the multiplex PCR reads with MiXCR, one row per CDR3 protein. The table lists hundreds of thousands of distinct CDR3 sequences, around 13% of them singletons, with around 13% in the top ten. Sequences were obtained from blood. The receptors stem from a woman aged 50 to 60 with Graves' ophthalmopathy.

The V call is TRBV28, the J call TRBJ2-3; D not resolved. V lost 3 bases and J 1 base, leaving 8 bases between the germline ends. There are 14 residues in the CDR3. Per the germline V gene, CDR1 is MDHEN and CDR2 is SYDVKM. The chain's CDR3 is CASSLGFRTDTQYF. In DNA, the CDR3 is TGTGCCAGCAGTTTGGGTTTTCGCACAGATACGCAGTATTTT. The full variable domain, its missing parts supplied by reference TRBV28 and TRBJ2-3, is DVKVTQSSRYLVKRTGEKVFLECVQDMDHENMFWYRQDPGLGLRLIYFSYDVKMKEKGDIPEGYSVSREKKERFSLILESASTNQTSMYLCASSLGFRTDTQYFGPGTRLTVL.

The chain uses TRBV12-3 or TRBV12-4 and TRBJ2-7; D not resolved. This CDR3 comprises 13 residues. V gave up 1 base and J gave up 5 bases, with 9 bases separating them. CDR3 sequence reads: CASSLGPMDEQYF. The CDR3 nucleotides read TGTGCCAGCAGTTTAGGGCCGATGGACGAGCAGTACTTC.

This clonotype showed up many times. The chain has TRBV5-1 and TRBJ2-2; D possibly corresponds to TRBD2 (6 bases). CDR3 length equals 14 residues. Per germline, CDR1 SGHRS and CDR2 YFSETQ. With 4 bases removed from V and 3 bases from J, the gap between germline ends came to 10 bases. The DNA for the CDR3 is TGCGCCAGCAGCACTAGCCCCTACACCGGGGAGCTGTTTTTT. Translating it yields CASSTSPYTGELFF.

In regard to this clonotype: One junction end does not reproduce the germline sequence, and a read error may be involved. The chain couples TRBV28 to TRBJ2-1; 9 bases agree with TRBD2. Germline CDR1 MDHEN, CDR2 SYDVKM. This CDR3 contains 14 residues. The CDR3 protein is CASSLLAGDYEQFF. In DNA, the CDR3 is TGTGCCAGCAGCTTATTAGCGGGAGACTATGAGCAGTTCTTC.

This clonotype was detected many times. The rearrangement joins TRBV5-1 to TRBJ1-6; a possible D gene is TRBD1 (6 bases). The ends were cut back, 3 bases at V and 15 bases at J, with 34 bases in the middle. The CDR3 loop spans 19 amino acids. Germline-derived CDR1 and CDR2 are SGHRS and YFSETQ. In nucleotides, the CDR3 is TGCGCCAGCAGCTCCCCGACTCCGGGACAAGGGATGACCGGACGACTCCTCCACTTT. This gives the protein CASSSPTPGQGMTGRLLHF.

The chain employs TRBV5-5 and TRBJ2-3; 8 positions match TRBD1. Germline V gene data show CDR1 as SGHKS and CDR2 as YYEKEE (reference sequence). CDR3 size: 16 residues. The ends lost 4 bases at V and 2 bases at J; junction bases unmatched: 9. The CDR3 region has the DNA TGTGCCAGCAGCCTAACGGACAGGGTGCCCACAGATACGCAGTATTTT. This gives the protein CASSLTDRVPTDTQYF.

This rearrangement joins TRBV7-2 to TRBJ1-6; D may be TRBD1 (6 bases). CDR3 length: 17 residues. With 1 base removed from V and 9 bases from J, the gap between germline ends came to 19 bases. CDR1 and CDR2 from the germline V gene are SGHTA and FQGNSA. The chain's CDR3 is CASSLEGGRGLLSPLHF. The CDR3 DNA is TGTGCCAGCAGCTTAGAGGGGGGCAGGGGTTTACTTTCACCCCTCCACTTT.

This clonotype was recorded many times. Here the CDR3 DNA reads TGTGCCAGCAGTTTTACTTTAGCAGATCTCTCCTACGAGCAGTACTTC. It specifies CASSFTLADLSYEQYF. The genes are TRBV28 and TRBJ2-7; no firm D call. Germline assignment: CDR1 MDHEN and CDR2 SYDVKM. Trimming took off 3 bases at V and 0 bases at J, with 15 bases between the two ends. The CDR3 extends over 16 amino acids.

This clonotype was detected a few times. This rearrangement joins TRBV4-3 to TRBJ2-7; D is possibly TRBD1 (6 bases). The germline gives CDR1 LGHNA, CDR2 YSLEER. The CDR3 sequence is 14 residues long. Trimming left V 3 bases short and J 2 bases short, with 11 bases between. This chain's CDR3 is CASSHSRDTYEQYF. Written as DNA, the CDR3 is TGCGCCAGCAGCCACAGCCGGGACACCTACGAGCAGTACTTC.

This chain connects TRBV19 to TRBJ1-5; the D is unclear. Germline lookup yields CDR1 LNHDA and CDR2 SQIVND (reference sequence). The V and J ends lost 4 bases and 4 bases respectively, with 8 bases between them. The length of the CDR3 is 13 residues. CDR3 in amino acids: CASSTERNQPQHF. CDR3 coding DNA: TGTGCCAGTAGTACCGAAAGAAATCAGCCCCAGCATTTT.

This clonotype has a count of ten or more. This sequence joins TRBV6-2 or TRBV6-3 and TRBJ2-7; a weak D match, TRBD2 (6 bases). The CDR3 spans 14 residues. The V end was cut by 0 bases, the J end by 3 bases, with 9 bases between. Germline V gene data show CDR1 as MNHEY and CDR2 as SVGEGT. CDR3: CASSYSGGVYEQYF. CDR3 nucleotide sequence: TGTGCCAGCAGTTACTCAGGAGGGGTCTACGAGCAGTACTTC.

The V gene is TRBV19, the J gene TRBJ2-5, with D perhaps TRBD2 (5 bases). Trimming stripped 1 base from V and 1 base from J, with 10 bases between. The V gene's germline CDR1 is LNHDA and CDR2 SQIVND (reference sequence). CDR3 length: 15 amino acids. CDR3 coding DNA: TGTGCCAGTAGTATAGGTGGACTGATCCAAGAGACCCAGTACTTC. It specifies CASSIGGLIQETQYF.

This clonotype was found many times. This chain links TRBV24-1 with TRBJ2-5, with 8 bases that match TRBD1. The length of the CDR3 is 14 residues. The V segment lost 3 bases and the J segment 3 bases; nucleotides outside the gene matches: 2. Germline assignment: CDR1 KGHDR and CDR2 SFDVKD. The CDR3 region has the DNA TGTGCCACCAGTGATCGGACAGGGAAAGAGACCCAGTACTTC. Translated: CATSDRTGKETQYF.

This clonotype has at least ten counts. V gene TRBV7-6 combines with J gene TRBJ2-7; 10 bases are shared with TRBD1. The CDR3 sequence is 17 residues long. The germline gives CDR1 SGHVS, CDR2 FNYEAQ. J was trimmed by 2 bases and V by 4 bases; bases with no gene match: 11. CDR3 sequence: CASSSRKRDRGPYEQYF. In nucleotides, the CDR3 is TGTGCCAGCAGCTCAAGGAAGCGGGACAGGGGTCCCTACGAGCAGTACTTC.

This clonotype occurred a few times. The gene calls are TRBV7-2 and TRBJ1-1; D is ambiguous. The CDR3 totals 14 residues. Between the trimmed V and J ends, which lost 2 bases and 1 base, there was a span of 8 bases. The V gene's germline CDR1 is SGHTA and CDR2 FQGNSA. CDR3 amino acids: CASSLFRENTEAFF. The CDR3 region has the DNA TGTGCCAGCAGCTTATTCCGAGAGAACACTGAAGCTTTCTTT.

The gene calls are TRBV5-4 and TRBJ1-1; D unresolved. From germline, CDR1 is SGHNT and CDR2 YYREEE (reference sequence). Trimming stripped 4 bases from V and 3 bases from J, with 16 bases between. The CDR3 is 15 amino acids. The CDR3 region is CASSPPLGKHTEAFF. DNA for the CDR3: TGTGCCAGCAGCCCGCCACTTGGGAAACACACTGAAGCTTTCTTT.

As DNA, the CDR3 is TGTGCCAGCTCACAATTTAGGGGGACAGGGATTGGCTACACCTTC. Protein sequence: CASSQFRGTGIGYTF. This chain uses TRBV18 with TRBJ1-2; TRBD1 matches 9 bases. Trimming cost V 4 bases and J 7 bases; bases outside gene matches: 10. Germline CDR1 is KGHSH and CDR2 is LQKENI. The CDR3 sequence is 15 residues long.

This clonotype was found many times. One end of the junction is discordant with germline, which a read error may explain. CDR3 nucleotide sequence: TGTGCCAGCAACTTACTGGGTGGCTCGACACGATACTACGAGCAGTACTTC. Protein product: CASNLLGGSTRYYEQYF. The genes are TRBV11-2 and TRBJ2-7; D remains unclear. The CDR3 contains 17 residues. Germline-derived CDR1 and CDR2 are SGHAT and FQNNGV. Full variable domain (missing parts from reference TRBV11-2 and TRBJ2-7): EAGVAQSPRYKIIEKRQSVAFWCNPISGHATLYWYQQILGQGPKLLIQFQNNGVVDDSQLPKDRFSAERLKGVDSTLKIQPAKLEDSAVYLCASNLLGGSTRYYEQYFGPGTRLTVT.

This clonotype appeared a few times. V gene TRBV29-1 combines with J gene TRBJ2-3; TRBD1 matches at 7 bases. Trimming took 3 bases from V and 2 from J; bases not matched to a gene: 8. This CDR3 spans 15 amino acids. Germline assignment: CDR1 SQVTM and CDR2 ANQGSEA. The CDR3 DNA follows: TGCAGCGTTGATAGAGGGGGCAGGGCCACAGATACGCAGTATTTT. It yields the protein CSVDRGGRATDTQYF.